This T cell receptor beta chain was recorded in a study of T cell clones after liver transplantation. The overall study: Until 12-24 months post-transplant, subjects got standard immunosuppression and no induction. Blood was drawn pre-transplant, before withdrawal, and after full or failed withdrawal.

This CDR3 spans 15 amino acids. Germline values: CDR1 LNHDA, CDR2 SQIVND (reference sequence). The germline V and J ends were trimmed by 3 bases and 7 bases, with 16 bases remaining between them. Assay used: immunoSEQ multiplex PCR; TCRdb lists only in-frame clones, some missing. The sample lists tens of thousands of clones; around four fifths were seen once. The sequence derives from a human patient who received a liver transplant. Some T cells may be transferred from the graft donor. The chain recombines TRBV19 with TRBJ1-5, with D possibly matching TRBD1 (6 bases). Source: CD4+ T cells from blood, taken at the 22-month timepoint. The CDR3 region is CASSMYGGAGQPQHF. The CDR3 DNA reads TGTGCCAGTAGTATGTACGGGGGCGCGGGACAGCCCCAGCATTTT. Full variable domain (rest looked up from reference TRBV19 and TRBJ1-5): DGGITQSPKYLFRKEGQNVTLSCEQNLNHDAMYWYRQDPGQGLRLIYYSQIVNDFQKGDIAEGYSVSREKKESFPLTVTSAQKNPTAFYLCASSMYGGAGQPQHFGDGTRLSIL.